This T cell receptor beta chain was captured by sequencing in a study of PD-L1 blockade in urothelial cancer. Clones were read by immunoSEQ multiplex PCR, and TCRdb kept only the in-frame ones, dropping some. The sample carries 30,000 to 50,000 clones, roughly nine tenths recorded once. Germline CDR1 and CDR2: SGHVS and FQNEAQ. This CDR3 region has 14 residues. V shed 5 bases and J 2 bases; nucleotides not matched to a gene: 6. The time point here: pretreatment peripheral blood. The starting material was PBMCs, obtained around atezolizumab (anti-PD-L1) treatment. This receptor was obtained from an older woman with urothelial cancer. The chain employs TRBV7-8 and TRBJ2-7, with 7 bases aligning to TRBD2. CDR3 DNA: TGTGCCAGCAGCACCGGGAGGCAGGCCTACGAGCAGTACTTC. It specifies CASSTGRQAYEQYF. Full variable domain (rest looked up from reference TRBV7-8 and TRBJ2-7): GAGVSQSPRYKVAKRGQDVALRCDPISGHVSLFWYQQALGQGPEFLTYFQNEAQLDKSGLPSDRFFAERPEGSVSTLKIQRTQQEDSAVYLCASSTGRQAYEQYFGPGTRLTVT.